The 26 T cell receptor beta chains listed next were all sequenced from one sample in a study of blood T cell repertoires in COVID-19. Measured with immunoSEQ multiplex PCR; TCRdb has only the in-frame clones, and not every one. The table has about 230,000 clones, 80% to 90% seen once. Sequenced: PBMCs or T cells enriched from blood (not recorded which). The receptors stem from a woman between 25 and 40 years old who had been exposed to COVID-19.

The chain combines TRBV18 with TRBJ1-4; 7 bases line up with TRBD1. Unmatched junction bases numbered 5, after V lost 1 base and J lost 6 bases. Germline V gene lookup returns CDR1 KGHSH and CDR2 LQKENI. CDR3 size: 15 residues. The CDR3 loop reads CASSPLGQQYEKLFF. In DNA form, the CDR3 reads TGTGCCAGCTCACCACTGGGACAGCAGTATGAAAAACTGTTTTTT.

CDR3 sequence (DNA): TGTGCCAGTAGTATGAGGGGGTTCCGGGAGACCCAGTACTTC. This sequence encodes CASSMRGFRETQYF. This chain links TRBV19 with TRBJ2-5, with D possibly TRBD1 on 6 matching bases. V was trimmed by 3 bases and J by 5 bases, leaving 13 bases between them. CDR3 length: 14 residues. The germline gives CDR1 LNHDA, CDR2 SQIVND (reference sequence).

The chain links TRBV6-5 to TRBJ2-5, with 9 bases matching TRBD2. V was pared by 4 bases and J by 2 bases, with 5 bases of the junction left unmatched. There are 15 residues in the CDR3. Per the germline V gene, CDR1 is MNHEY and CDR2 is SVGAGI. CDR3 region: CASSSFLAGQETQYF. CDR3 sequence (DNA): TGTGCCAGCAGTTCCTTTCTAGCGGGGCAAGAGACCCAGTACTTC.

The V gene is TRBV2, the J gene TRBJ1-5; 7 nucleotides align to TRBD1. Germline CDR1 reads SNHLY; CDR2 reads FYNNEI. J was trimmed by 4 bases and V by 4 bases; bases with no gene match: 7. This CDR3 is 15 amino acids long. In nucleotides, the CDR3 is TGTGCCAGCAGTGTGGCCGGACAGGCAAATCAGCCCCAGCATTTT. Its translation: CASSVAGQANQPQHF.

The chain uses TRBV3-1 (or the pseudogene TRBV3-2) and TRBJ2-2, with D possibly TRBD2 on 6 matching bases. Deletions cut 3 bases from V and 4 bases from J, with 18 bases between. The CDR3 runs to 17 residues. Germline lookup yields CDR1 LGHDT and CDR2 YNNKEL (reference sequence). Here the CDR3 DNA reads TGTGCCAGCAGCCATGCCGGGACTTCCCTGGGCACCGGGGAGCTGTTTTTT. It encodes CASSHAGTSLGTGELFF.

This clone was seen only a few times. The chain employs TRBV5-4 and TRBJ1-1, with TRBD1 matching over 10 bases. The ends lost 2 bases at V and 1 base at J; junction bases unmatched: 8. Germline-derived CDR1 and CDR2 are SGHNT and YYREEE (reference sequence). The CDR3 consists of 17 residues. The CDR3: CASSFPGTGVENTEAFF. CDR3 sequence (DNA): TGTGCCAGCAGCTTTCCCGGGACAGGGGTGGAGAACACTGAAGCTTTCTTT.

V and J are TRBV27 and TRBJ2-7, with 8 positions matching TRBD1. CDR1 is MNHEY and CDR2 is SMNVEV in the germline V gene (reference sequence). V shed 2 bases and J 0 bases; nucleotides not matched to a gene: 3. CDR3 size: 15 residues. CDR3 DNA sequence: TGTGCCAGCAGTTTACGACAGGGGATCTCCTACGAGCAGTACTTC. This codes for CASSLRQGISYEQYF.

The chain combines TRBV29-1 with TRBJ1-1, with D possibly matching TRBD1 (6 bases). The germline gives CDR1 SQVTM, CDR2 ANQGSEA. V was cut by 6 bases and J by 4 bases, with 21 bases left in between. The CDR3 covers 15 residues. CDR3 in amino acids: CSVILLTGPVTEAFF. CDR3 DNA: TGCAGCGTGATACTTTTAACAGGGCCGGTCACTGAAGCTTTCTTT.

This clone came up once. The rearrangement joins TRBV5-1 to TRBJ2-7; 11 nucleotides agree with TRBD2. The V gene end was trimmed by 2 bases and the J gene end by 5 bases; junction bases not matched to a gene: 6. Germline V lookup: CDR1 SGHRS, CDR2 YFSETQ. The CDR3 extends over 15 amino acids. CDR3 sequence reads: CASSLALAGADEQYF. CDR3 DNA: TGCGCCAGCAGCTTAGCACTAGCGGGAGCCGACGAGCAGTACTTC.

This clone was counted once. This chain links TRBV9 with TRBJ2-7; 14 positions match TRBD2. Unmatched junction bases numbered 6, after V lost 3 bases and J lost 1 base. The CDR3 length is 17 residues. Germline CDR1 SGDLS, CDR2 YYNGEE. This chain's CDR3 is CASSGPGTSGSSYEQYF. The CDR3 DNA reads as TGTGCCAGCAGCGGTCCCGGGACTAGCGGGAGTTCCTACGAGCAGTACTTC.

This chain joins TRBV27 and TRBJ2-5; 8 positions match TRBD2. This CDR3 has 14 amino acids. CDR1 is MNHEY and CDR2 is SMNVEV in the germline V gene (reference sequence). Germline trimming cut 3 bases from V and 5 bases from J; bases unmatched to any gene: 5. CDR3 in DNA: TGTGCCAGCAGTTTGGGACTAGTGGGTGAGACCCAGTACTTC. This sequence encodes CASSLGLVGETQYF.

This rearrangement joins TRBV6-5 to TRBJ2-7; weak D call: TRBD1 (5 bases). The germline V and J ends were trimmed by 1 base and 2 bases, with 12 bases remaining between them. Germline lookup yields CDR1 MNHEY and CDR2 SVGAGI. The CDR3 runs 15 residues. DNA of the CDR3: TGTGCCAGCAGTTACTATAACAGGCCCCCCTACGAGCAGTACTTC. Translation: CASSYYNRPPYEQYF.

In this sample, this clone turned up a few times. The sample has other DNA sequences that encode this CDR3 too. The chain employs TRBV4-1 and TRBJ1-2; D unresolved. The germline V and J ends were trimmed by 3 bases and 7 bases, with 6 bases remaining between them. The CDR3 loop spans 11 amino acids. Germline V gene lookup returns CDR1 MGHRA and CDR2 YSYEKL. The CDR3 region is CASSHRGGYTF. The CDR3 DNA follows: TGCGCCAGCAGCCATCGGGGTGGCTACACCTTC.

This clone was counted between two and nine times. This sequence joins TRBV28 and TRBJ1-2, with D possibly being TRBD1 (6 bases). The CDR3 extends over 14 amino acids. CDR1 is MDHEN and CDR2 is SYDVKM in the germline V gene. Trimming took 1 base from V and 4 from J, leaving 10 bases between them. CDR3 loop: CASSLSIGGYGYTF. The CDR3 bases are TGTGCCAGCAGTTTATCCATAGGGGGCTATGGCTACACCTTC.

The chain uses TRBV18 and TRBJ1-1; D may be TRBD1 (5 bases). CDR3 length: 17 residues. Germline loops: CDR1 KGHSH, CDR2 LQKENI. Trimming pared 1 base from V and 7 bases from J, leaving 22 bases between. CDR3 loop: CASSPREPQGGGLEAFF. The CDR3 DNA reads TGTGCCAGCTCACCACGAGAACCTCAGGGTGGGGGACTTGAAGCTTTCTTT.

The chain combines TRBV18 with TRBJ2-7; maybe TRBD2 (5 bases). The germline CDR1 and CDR2 sequences are KGHSH and LQKENI. V gave up 10 bases and J gave up 1 base, with 17 bases separating them. The CDR3 totals 14 residues. This CDR3 is CATTSGNGSYEQYF. CDR3 sequence (DNA): TGTGCCACCACGAGCGGAAATGGGTCCTACGAGCAGTACTTC.

This chain links TRBV18 with TRBJ1-1, with D unclear. Germline V gives CDR1 KGHSH, CDR2 LQKENI. Trimming cost V 5 bases and J 1 base, with 11 bases left between them. The CDR3 length is 14 residues. The CDR3: CASSTSTRNTEAFF. CDR3 DNA sequence: TGTGCCAGCTCAACAAGTACACGGAACACTGAAGCTTTCTTT.

The rearrangement joins TRBV6-5 to TRBJ1-2, with no clear D. The CDR3 runs to 15 residues. Germline values: CDR1 MNHEY, CDR2 SVGAGI. V was shortened by 0 bases and J by 0 bases, with 8 bases between the two germline ends. The CDR3 here is CASSYSPRSNYGYTF. For the CDR3, the DNA is TGTGCCAGCAGTTACTCCCCCAGATCTAACTATGGCTACACCTTC.

This sequence joins TRBV23-1 and TRBJ2-7; 11 positions match TRBD1. Being an ORF, TRBV23-1 has a function that is uncertain. V gave up 4 bases and J gave up 2 bases; unmatched junction bases: 13. There are 18 residues in the CDR3. The DNA for the CDR3 is TGCGCCAGCAGTCGTCCCGAAAGAGGACAGGGGGCCCCCTACGAGCAGTACTTC. Residues: CASSRPERGQGAPYEQYF.

The genes are TRBV7-9 and TRBJ2-7; maybe TRBD2 (6 bases). V was trimmed by 1 base and J by 3 bases, leaving 7 bases between them. CDR3 length: 13 residues. Germline V gene sequence: CDR1 SEHNR, CDR2 FQNEAQ (reference sequence). Here the CDR3 reads CASSLGGGYEQYF. CDR3 nucleotide sequence: TGTGCCAGCAGCTTAGGGGGAGGCTACGAGCAGTACTTC.

For the CDR3, the DNA is TGTGCCAGCAGTGAAGCGGGGCTCTCTGGAAACACCATATATTTT. Encoded protein: CASSEAGLSGNTIYF. This chain joins TRBV6-1 and TRBJ1-3; D is possibly TRBD1 (5 bases). Germline lookup yields CDR1 MNHNS and CDR2 SASEGT. V was clipped by 0 bases and J by 0 bases, with 6 bases between them. The CDR3 is made up of 15 amino acids.

This chain connects TRBV6-5 to TRBJ2-2; no firm D call. CDR3 size: 15 residues. The germline gives CDR1 MNHEY, CDR2 SVGAGI. V was clipped by 6 bases and J by 3 bases, with 14 bases between them. CDR3 sequence: CASRNRHPYTGELFF. CDR3 bases: TGTGCCAGCAGAAATAGACACCCCTACACCGGGGAGCTGTTTTTT.

The gene calls are TRBV29-1 and TRBJ2-7; no clear D gene. The CDR3 has 11 amino acids. Germline V gene data show CDR1 as SQVTM and CDR2 as ANQGSEA. V was cut by 4 bases and J by 6 bases, with 10 bases left in between. The CDR3 DNA reads as TGCAGCGTTGGTGCGGCGTTCGAGCAGTACTTC. Translated, it gives CSVGAAFEQYF.

This chain connects TRBV28 to TRBJ1-2, with a possible D match to TRBD1 (5 bases). This CDR3 spans 15 amino acids. Per the germline V gene, CDR1 is MDHEN and CDR2 is SYDVKM. V lost 5 bases and J lost 8, with 21 bases in between. Here the CDR3 DNA reads TGTGCCAGCAGTCAACATCCCGACAGTTTCCAGGGCTACACCTTC. The encoded protein is CASSQHPDSFQGYTF.

This chain links TRBV9 with TRBJ1-5, with TRBD1 identical over 10 bases. The germline V gene has CDR1 SGDLS and CDR2 YYNGEE. J gave up 4 bases and V 2 bases, and 3 bases lay outside the gene matches. The CDR3 is made up of 15 amino acids. The CDR3 loop is CASSVGQGVNQPQHF. Here the CDR3 DNA reads TGTGCCAGCAGCGTCGGACAGGGGGTTAATCAGCCCCAGCATTTT.

The chain links TRBV18 to TRBJ1-1; weak D call: TRBD1 (5 bases). The V gene's germline CDR1 is KGHSH and CDR2 LQKENI. The V gene lost 0 bases and the J gene lost 0 bases, with 14 bases spanning the gap. The CDR3 is 17 amino acids. Here the CDR3 reads CASSPPGELGMNTEAFF. CDR3 in DNA: TGTGCCAGCTCACCACCAGGGGAATTAGGGATGAACACTGAAGCTTTCTTT.